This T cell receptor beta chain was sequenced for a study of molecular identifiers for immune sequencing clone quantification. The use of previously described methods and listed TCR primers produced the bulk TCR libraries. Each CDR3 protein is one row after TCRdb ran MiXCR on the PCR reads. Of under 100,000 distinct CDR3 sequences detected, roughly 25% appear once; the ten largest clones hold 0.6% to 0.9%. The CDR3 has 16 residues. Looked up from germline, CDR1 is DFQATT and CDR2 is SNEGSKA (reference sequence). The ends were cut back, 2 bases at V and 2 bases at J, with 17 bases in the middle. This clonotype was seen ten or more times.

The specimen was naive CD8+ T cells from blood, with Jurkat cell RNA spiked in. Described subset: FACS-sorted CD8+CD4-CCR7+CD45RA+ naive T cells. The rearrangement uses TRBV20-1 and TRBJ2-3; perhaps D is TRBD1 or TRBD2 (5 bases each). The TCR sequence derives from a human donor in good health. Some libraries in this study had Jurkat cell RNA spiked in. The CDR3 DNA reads TGCAGTGCTAGAATCGAGGGGACCTCGACCACAGATACGCAGTATTTT. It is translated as CSARIEGTSTTDTQYF.